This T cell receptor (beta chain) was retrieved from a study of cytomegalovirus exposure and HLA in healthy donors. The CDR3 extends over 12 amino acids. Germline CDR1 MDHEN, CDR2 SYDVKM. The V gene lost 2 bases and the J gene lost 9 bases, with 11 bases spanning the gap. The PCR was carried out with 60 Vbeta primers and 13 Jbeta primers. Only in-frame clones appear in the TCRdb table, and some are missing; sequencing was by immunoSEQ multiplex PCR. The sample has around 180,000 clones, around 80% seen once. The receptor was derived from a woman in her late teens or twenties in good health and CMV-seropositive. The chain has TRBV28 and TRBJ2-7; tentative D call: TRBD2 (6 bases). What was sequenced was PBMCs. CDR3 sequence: CASSLLGGRQYF. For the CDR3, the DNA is TGTGCCAGCAGTTTACTTGGGGGGAGGCAGTACTTC.